A selection of T cell receptor beta chains follows, all from one sample in a study of blood T cell repertoires in COVID-19. This table comes from immunoSEQ multiplex PCR, and its TCRdb copy is limited to in-frame clones, with some not included. The sample comprises about 270,000 clones, around 87% of which are singletons, and 2% to 3% rests with the top ten. The sample comprised peripheral blood. The receptors were gathered from a woman between 45 and 65 years old with acute or convalescent COVID-19. The CDR3 runs from the conserved cysteine through the conserved F or W. D genes are given only for firm matches.

TRBJ1-2	-	13	TRBV2	CASSRGFIYGYTF
TRBJ1-6	-	16	TRBV13	CASSLTGLSDNSPLHF
TRBJ2-2	-	15	TRBV7-3	CASSPGGQTPRELFF
TRBJ1-5	-	15	TRBV28	CASTAGGRGNQPQHF
TRBJ1-2	-	16	TRBV5-1	CASSLELGQGNYGYTF
TRBJ1-4	TRBD1	15	TRBV5-6	CASSSPGQANEKLFF
TRBJ1-1	TRBD1	13	TRBV28	CASSTGAYTEAFF
TRBJ2-3	TRBD1	15	TRBV5-4	CASSLEGARRDTQYF
TRBJ2-7	-	14	TRBV7-9	CASSPANPRGEQYF
TRBJ1-2	-	14	TRBV7-3	CASSLNPARVGYTF
TRBJ2-3	TRBD2	13	TRBV6-5	CASRREGPDTQYF
TRBJ2-1	TRBD2	16	TRBV7-3	CASSLGTSGSGNEQFF
TRBJ1-1	-	13	TRBV7-2	CASDTGSRTEAFF
TRBJ1-6	-	13	TRBV7-9	CASSLYLYSPLHF
TRBJ1-5	-	15	TRBV2	CASSEGGVYYQPQHF
TRBJ1-5	-	14	TRBV30	CAWSPGVSNQPQHF
TRBJ2-2	TRBD1	15	TRBV30	CAWNRQGRSAGELFF
TRBJ1-2	-	16	TRBV5-1	CASSFRQAGDNYGYTF
TRBJ2-5	TRBD1	15	TRBV4-3	CASSQNNRGRGTQYF
TRBJ2-5	-	13	TRBV11-2	CASSLAWRETQYF
TRBJ2-7	-	14	TRBV6-5	CASSLPEGWREQYF
TRBJ2-1	TRBD2	15	TRBV27	CASSVAGGVYNEQFF
TRBJ2-7	TRBD2	14	TRBV20-1	CSASSGRRIYEQYF
TRBJ1-5	TRBD1	15	TRBV28	CASSSGTGVEQPQHF
TRBJ1-5	TRBD1	14	TRBV5-1	CASRTGPSNQPQHF
TRBJ1-5	-	13	TRBV19	CASSIAGDQPQHF
TRBJ2-7	TRBD1	14	TRBV4-1	CASSPGTGGYEQYF
TRBJ1-5	-	15	TRBV28	CASSFGVSGNQPQHF
TRBJ2-2	-	18	TRBV2	CASRATFSVAANTGELFF
TRBJ2-1	TRBD2	17	TRBV2	CASRGLAGRQSYNEQFF
TRBJ1-2	TRBD1	16	TRBV7-2	CASSLGSPGTGHGYTF
TRBJ2-5	-	16	TRBV5-4	CASSLAGRTYQETQYF
TRBJ1-1	-	13	TRBV6-5	CASSRLMNTEAFF
TRBJ2-7	-	13	TRBV5-4	CASSLVVRAEQYF
TRBJ1-2	TRBD1	12	TRBV7-2	CASSLGRQGCTF
TRBJ2-5	TRBD1	15	TRBV6-5	CASNTRGRGQETQYF
TRBJ1-1	-	17	TRBV27	CASSFSWPLRGNTEAFF
TRBJ2-7	-	12	TRBV5-1	CASRKGVDEQYF
TRBJ1-1	-	12	TRBV10-3	CAIRGGGTEAFF
TRBJ2-1	-	13	TRBV28	CASSSSSYNEQFF
TRBJ1-4	TRBD1	15	TRBV10-3	CAISHVGTGGEKLFF
TRBJ2-2	-	12	TRBV11-2	CASSFGAGELFF